These 22 T cell receptor beta chains came from one sample sequenced in a study of blood T cell repertoires in COVID-19. Sequenced by immunoSEQ multiplex PCR; TCRdb stores in-frame clones only, minus some. The sample has just under 80,000 clones, approximately 88% seen once. The sequenced material came from peripheral blood. The receptors stem from a human donor in a cohort sampled during active COVID-19.

The chain employs TRBV3-1 (or the pseudogene TRBV3-2) and TRBJ1-3; D is unresolved. The CDR3 totals 15 residues. Deletions cut 1 base from V and 0 bases from J, with 7 bases between. Germline V gives CDR1 LGHDT, CDR2 YNNKEL (reference sequence). As DNA, the CDR3 is TGTGCCAGCAGCCAAGGAACAGTCTCTGGAAACACCATATATTTT. Translating it yields CASSQGTVSGNTIYF.

The chain joins TRBV6-4 to TRBJ1-1, with TRBD1 matching 11 bases. The ends lost 0 bases at V and 11 bases at J; junction bases unmatched: 2. Per germline, CDR1 MRHNA and CDR2 SNTAGT. This CDR3 is built from 13 residues. CDR3: CASSDSDRGLAFF. In nucleotides, the CDR3 is TGTGCCAGCAGTGACTCGGACAGGGGGCTCGCTTTCTTT.

The V gene is TRBV5-1, the J gene TRBJ2-2, with a weak D call TRBD1 (5 bases). Germline lookup yields CDR1 SGHRS and CDR2 YFSETQ. The CDR3 length is 14 residues. The V end lost 4 bases, the J end lost 3 bases, and 10 bases lay between the germline ends. The CDR3 coding sequence is TGCGCCAGCAGCCTAATACAGGACACCGGGGAGCTGTTTTTT. Translating it yields CASSLIQDTGELFF.

The chain joins TRBV5-6 to TRBJ1-2, with D unresolved. The CDR3 consists of 13 residues. V was trimmed by 1 base and J by 4 bases, leaving 8 bases between them. The germline gives CDR1 SGHDT, CDR2 YYEEEE. The CDR3 DNA is TGTGCCAGCAGCTTGTCTGTCCTCTATGGCTACACCTTC. Translation: CASSLSVLYGYTF.

This clone came up once. This sequence joins TRBV9 and TRBJ2-5; possibly TRBD1 for D (7 bases). V gave up 1 base and J gave up 5 bases, with 18 bases separating them. The CDR3 length is 16 residues. Germline-derived CDR1 and CDR2 are SGDLS and YYNGEE. Here the CDR3 reads CASSVWGETGTETQYF. In DNA, the CDR3 is TGTGCCAGCAGCGTATGGGGGGAGACAGGGACGGAGACCCAGTACTTC.

The chain uses TRBV14 and TRBJ2-5; TRBD2 aligns across 9 bases. Trimming removed 2 bases from V and 5 bases from J; junction bases left unmatched: 18. CDR1 is SGHDN and CDR2 is FVKESK in the germline V gene. There are 19 residues in the CDR3. The CDR3 sequence is CASSQRRLAGRWGQETQYF. The CDR3 coding sequence is TGTGCCAGCAGCCAAAGACGGCTAGCGGGAAGGTGGGGCCAGGAGACCCAGTACTTC.

This clone was found a few times. This chain links TRBV28 with TRBJ1-5, with 7 bases aligning to TRBD1. The CDR3 extends over 13 amino acids. Germline trimming cut 8 bases from V and 3 bases from J; bases unmatched to any gene: 4. Germline V gene lookup returns CDR1 MDHEN and CDR2 SYDVKM. CDR3 coding DNA: TGTGCCAGCGGGGACAGTCACAATCAGCCCCAGCATTTT. Translating it yields CASGDSHNQPQHF.

J is TRBJ2-3 and V is TRBV5-1; 8 positions match TRBD2. Trimming at V came to 3 bases and at J to 5 bases, leaving 8 bases not matched to a gene. This CDR3 region has 15 residues. Germline V gene sequence: CDR1 SGHRS, CDR2 YFSETQ. CDR3 DNA sequence: TGCGCCAGCAGCTCGACAGCGGGGGCCTTAGATACGCAGTATTTT. This sequence encodes CASSSTAGALDTQYF. Full variable domain (missing parts from reference TRBV5-1 and TRBJ2-3): KAGVTQTPRYLIKTRGQQVTLSCSPISGHRSVSWYQQTPGQGLQFLFEYFSETQRNKGNFPGRFSGRQFSNSRSEMNVSTLELGDSALYLCASSSTAGALDTQYFGPGTRLTVL.

The gene calls are TRBV30 and TRBJ2-1; TRBD2 aligns across 11 bases. Germline CDR1 reads GTSNPN; CDR2 reads SVGIG (reference sequence). V lost 1 base, J lost 4 bases, and 3 bases stayed unmatched. This CDR3 comprises 15 residues. The CDR3 DNA sequence: TGTGCCTGGAGTGAGGTAGCGGGGGGGTACAATGAGCAGTTCTTC. It translates to CAWSEVAGGYNEQFF.

The chain has TRBV9 and TRBJ1-2, with D uncertain. Trimming took 0 bases from V and 5 from J, leaving 8 bases between them. Germline CDR1 is SGDLS and CDR2 is YYNGEE. The CDR3 contains 13 residues. The CDR3 sequence is CASSVVAGYGYTF. The CDR3 DNA follows: TGTGCCAGCAGCGTAGTTGCGGGATATGGCTACACCTTC.

CDR3 amino acids: CASSLGQGGDSPLHF. In DNA form, the CDR3 reads TGCGCCAGCAGTCTGGGTCAGGGAGGTGATTCACCCCTCCACTTT. J is TRBJ1-6 and V is TRBV4-3, with D perhaps matching TRBD1 (5 bases). Germline values: CDR1 LGHNA, CDR2 YSLEER. CDR3 size: 15 residues. The V and J ends lost 6 bases and 8 bases respectively, with 17 bases between them.

This chain links TRBV6-6 with TRBJ2-7; the match to TRBD1 covers 9 bases. The CDR3 length is 14 residues. Trimming cost V 11 bases and J 3 bases; bases outside gene matches: 11. Per germline, CDR1 MNHNY and CDR2 SVGAGI (reference sequence). The CDR3 loop is CALGTQGANYEQYF. Written as DNA, the CDR3 is TGTGCCCTAGGGACACAGGGGGCAAACTACGAGCAGTACTTC.

The rearrangement links TRBV3-1 (or the pseudogene TRBV3-2) to TRBJ2-2; TRBD1 agrees at 8 bases. The germline gives CDR1 LGHDT, CDR2 YNNKEL (reference sequence). After removal of 2 bases from V and 4 bases from J, the junction contained 6 bases not matched to a gene. The CDR3 loop spans 16 amino acids. The CDR3 protein is CASSQSGGWGTGELFF. In DNA, the CDR3 is TGTGCCAGCAGCCAATCAGGGGGCTGGGGCACCGGGGAGCTGTTTTTT.

J is TRBJ2-3 and V is TRBV2; TRBD2 aligns across 16 bases. This CDR3 has 17 residues. CDR1 and CDR2 (germline): SNHLY, FYNNEI. Germline trimming cut 6 bases from V and 4 bases from J; bases unmatched to any gene: 7. The CDR3 loop is CASSVGLAGGVADTQYF. For the CDR3, the DNA is TGTGCCAGCAGCGTGGGACTAGCGGGAGGGGTAGCAGATACGCAGTATTTT.

The chain links TRBV12-5 to TRBJ2-1, with D uncertain. Germline V gene sequence: CDR1 LGHNT, CDR2 FRNRAP. This CDR3 has 15 residues. Trimming took 1 base from V and 4 from J, leaving 11 bases between them. In nucleotides, the CDR3 is TGTGCTAGTGGTTTGGGGCCCCTTGGTTACAATGAGCAGTTCTTC. Translating it yields CASGLGPLGYNEQFF.

For this clone: Its ends do not fully match the called genes, so a read error is possible. This chain links TRBV6-2 or TRBV6-3 with TRBJ1-5; D not resolved. The CDR3 runs 14 residues. The germline V gene has CDR1 MNHEY and CDR2 SVGEGT. Written as DNA, the CDR3 is TGTGCCAGCAGTTTAGGGCAATCCGGGGAGCCCCGGCATTTT. This codes for CASSLGQSGEPRHF.

The sample holds one count of this clone. The chain has TRBV5-6 and TRBJ2-5; a possible D gene is TRBD2 (5 bases). The ends were cut back, 1 base at V and 5 bases at J, with 12 bases in the middle. The CDR3 extends over 14 amino acids. Germline V gives CDR1 SGHDT, CDR2 YYEEEE. The CDR3 nucleotides read TGTGCCAGCAGCTTGCTGAGGGTCGGGGAGACCCAGTACTTC. Translated, it gives CASSLLRVGETQYF.

V usage is TRBV9 and J usage is TRBJ2-5; 10 bases line up with TRBD2. This CDR3 comprises 16 residues. Germline-derived CDR1 and CDR2 are SGDLS and YYNGEE. V lost 0 bases, J lost 2 bases, and 4 bases stayed unmatched. The DNA of the CDR3 is TGTGCCAGCAGCGTAGGGTCTAGCGGGGGACAAGAGACCCAGTACTTC. Amino acids: CASSVGSSGGQETQYF.

The chain carries TRBV24-1 and TRBJ2-5; unclear D gene. The length of the CDR3 is 14 residues. Germline V CDR1 and CDR2: KGHDR, SFDVKD. The V end was cut by 4 bases, the J end by 0 bases, with 8 bases between. CDR3 coding DNA: TGTGCCACCAGTGACCCTAAGTACCAAGAGACCCAGTACTTC. It codes for CATSDPKYQETQYF.

The J gene is TRBJ2-3, the V gene TRBV11-3; D is unclear. The CDR3 is 13 amino acids. Per germline, CDR1 SGHNT and CDR2 YENEEA. V lost 3 bases and J 5 bases, leaving 9 bases between the germline ends. In nucleotides, the CDR3 is TGTGCCAGCAGCTTGGGCATGGGAGATACGCAGTATTTT. This codes for CASSLGMGDTQYF. Complete variable domain (other parts from reference TRBV11-3 and TRBJ2-3): EAGVVQSPRYKIIEKKQPVAFWCNPISGHNTLYWYLQNLGQGPELLIRYENEEAVDDSQLPKDRFSAERLKGVDSTLKIQPAELGDSAVYLCASSLGMGDTQYFGPGTRLTVL.

This clone was recorded once. CDR3 in DNA: TGTGCCAGTAGTAGGACAGGGGAGGGAGAGACCCAGTACTTC. This codes for CASSRTGEGETQYF. The chain combines TRBV19 with TRBJ2-5, with 9 bases lining up with TRBD1. CDR3 size: 14 residues. After removal of 4 bases from V and 4 bases from J, the junction contained 4 bases not matched to a gene. Germline V gives CDR1 LNHDA, CDR2 SQIVND (reference sequence).

This rearrangement joins TRBV5-4 to TRBJ1-5; D remains ambiguous. The germline V gene encodes CDR1 SGHNT and CDR2 YYREEE (reference sequence). The CDR3 is 14 residues long. V lost 3 bases, J lost 3 bases, and 10 bases lay in between. The chain's CDR3 is CASSSRAYNQPQHF. In DNA form, the CDR3 reads TGTGCCAGCAGCTCGAGGGCGTACAATCAGCCCCAGCATTTT.